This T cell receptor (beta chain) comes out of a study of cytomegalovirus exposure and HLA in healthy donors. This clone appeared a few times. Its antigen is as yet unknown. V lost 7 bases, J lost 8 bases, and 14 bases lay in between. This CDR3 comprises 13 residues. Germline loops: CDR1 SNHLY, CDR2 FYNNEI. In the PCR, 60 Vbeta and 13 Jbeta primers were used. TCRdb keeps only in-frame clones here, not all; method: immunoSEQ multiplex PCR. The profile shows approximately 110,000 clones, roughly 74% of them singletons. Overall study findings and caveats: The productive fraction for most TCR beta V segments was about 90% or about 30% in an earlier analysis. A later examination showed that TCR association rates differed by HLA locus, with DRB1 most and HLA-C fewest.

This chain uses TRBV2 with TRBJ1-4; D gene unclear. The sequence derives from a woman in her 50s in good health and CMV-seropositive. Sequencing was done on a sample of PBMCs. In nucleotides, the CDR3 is TGTGCCAGCAAGGGCACTGGAGGCGAAAAACTGTTTTTT. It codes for CASKGTGGEKLFF.